This T cell receptor beta chain was identified in a study of T-cell reconstitution after alpha-beta-depleted transplantation in children. A library of TCRbeta sequences, prepared with unique molecular identifiers, was generated. In TCRdb, the PCR reads were re-called with MiXCR into one record per CDR3 protein. The sample lists over 550,000 distinct CDR3 sequences; roughly a tenth were seen once. This clonotype was seen ten or more times. V lost 3 bases to trimming and J lost 1 base, with 4 bases between them. The length of the CDR3 is 13 residues. CDR1 is SGHTA and CDR2 is FQGNSA in the germline V gene.

The TCR was taken from a human donor who donated a stem cell graft to a child with acute myeloid leukemia. The sequences come from PBMCs from the stem cell graft donor, collected from the stem cell graft. The V call is TRBV7-2, the J call TRBJ2-4; no clear D gene. The CDR3 loop reads CASSFWAKNIQYF. In DNA, the CDR3 is TGTGCCAGCAGCTTCTGGGCCAAAAACATTCAGTACTTC.